These 29 T cell receptor beta chains originate from one sample sequenced in a study of response to subunit inactivated influenza vaccine. MiXCR was run by TCRdb on the RT-PCR reads, yielding one entry per CDR3 protein. The repertoire consists of 450,000 to 500,000 distinct CDR3 sequences, with roughly 11% occurring once and the leading ten covering 10% to 15%. Sequencing was performed on PBMCs from blood, taken about 40 days after vaccination. The receptors stem from a man in his forties or fifties who received an inactivated influenza vaccine.

The chain has TRBV6-1 and TRBJ2-7; D could derive from TRBD1 or TRBD2 (5 bases each). Trimming removed 6 bases from V and 0 bases from J, with 12 bases in between. Germline values: CDR1 MNHNS, CDR2 SASEGT. The CDR3 is 14 residues long. In nucleotides, the CDR3 is TGTGCCAGCAGGCAGGGCGGGTCCTCCTACGAGCAGTACTTC. Protein sequence: CASRQGGSSYEQYF.

This clonotype appeared many times. This chain joins TRBV24-1 and TRBJ2-2; TRBD2 matches at 10 bases. Trimming removed 0 bases from V and 0 bases from J; junction bases left unmatched: 6. The CDR3 spans 19 residues. Germline V CDR1 and CDR2: KGHDR, SFDVKD. The CDR3 nucleotides read TGTGCCACCAGTGATTTGACCCCTAGCGGGGGCTCGAACACCGGGGAGCTGTTTTTT. This translates into CATSDLTPSGGSNTGELFF.

This clonotype was seen many times. The V call is TRBV20-1, the J call TRBJ1-1, with TRBD1 identical over 10 bases. The junction had 8 bases not matched to a gene; V was cut back by 5 bases and J by 5 bases. In germline, CDR1 is DFQATT, CDR2 SNEGSKA (reference sequence). CDR3 length: 14 residues. CDR3 region: CSALSGTGATEAFF. In DNA, the CDR3 is TGCAGTGCTCTATCCGGGACAGGGGCAACTGAAGCTTTCTTT.

This clonotype showed up many times. The chain links TRBV10-3 to TRBJ1-6; weak D call: TRBD1 (5 bases). The V end was cut by 3 bases, the J end by 7 bases, with 10 bases between. This CDR3 has 14 residues. Germline V gene sequence: CDR1 ENHRY, CDR2 SYGVKD. CDR3 bases: TGTGCCATCAGTGAAGGGGCAGGCAATTCACCCCTCCACTTT. This translates into CAISEGAGNSPLHF.

The chain is built from TRBV2 and TRBJ2-1, with D maybe TRBD1 (7 bases). Trimming removed 1 base from V and 8 bases from J, with 18 bases in between. This CDR3 region has 16 residues. Germline-derived CDR1 and CDR2 are SNHLY and FYNNEI. Here the CDR3 reads CASSEGGAGGNDEQFF. The CDR3 DNA sequence: TGTGCCAGCAGTGAAGGGGGGGCAGGGGGGAACGATGAGCAGTTCTTC.

There are a few counts of this clonotype. The chain links TRBV2 to TRBJ1-1; weak D call: TRBD1 (6 bases). Germline V CDR1 and CDR2: SNHLY, FYNNEI. V gave up 6 bases and J gave up 1 base, with 15 bases separating them. The length of the CDR3 is 15 residues. CDR3 region: CASRAFDRSNTEAFF. DNA of the CDR3: TGTGCCAGCAGGGCGTTTGACAGGTCGAACACTGAAGCTTTCTTT.

There are many counts of this clonotype. The CDR3 DNA follows: TGTGCCATCAGTGATTTGCCGCGGGTAGGCTACACCTTC. Translated: CAISDLPRVGYTF. The chain joins TRBV10-3 to TRBJ1-2; D is unclear. The CDR3 sequence is 13 residues long. Germline CDR1 is ENHRY and CDR2 is SYGVKD. V was pared by 3 bases and J by 8 bases, with 13 bases between.

The rearrangement joins TRBV29-1 to TRBJ2-3; D remains ambiguous. The V gene lost 4 bases and the J gene lost 3 bases, with 2 bases spanning the gap. This CDR3 is built from 10 residues. Germline CDR1 SQVTM, CDR2 ANQGSEA. The CDR3 sequence: CSVATDTQYF. In DNA, the CDR3 is TGCAGCGTTGCTACAGATACGCAGTATTTT.

The rearrangement uses TRBV4-3 and TRBJ2-6; no clear D gene. V lost 1 base, J lost 2 bases, and 12 bases lay in between. The germline CDR1 and CDR2 sequences are LGHNA and YSLEER. CDR3 length: 17 residues. DNA of the CDR3: TGCGCCAGCAGCCAAGGTGGAGTGGGTACTGGGGCCAACGTCCTGACTTTC. Translated: CASSQGGVGTGANVLTF.

This clonotype was seen more than once but under ten times. V usage is TRBV14 and J usage is TRBJ2-3; 8 bases line up with TRBD2. This CDR3 has 15 amino acids. Trimming took 4 bases from V and 6 from J; bases not matched to a gene: 9. Germline CDR1 SGHDN, CDR2 FVKESK. DNA for the CDR3: TGTGCCAGCAGCCTCTCGGGGGGGAGGCTGGATACGCAGTATTTT. As protein: CASSLSGGRLDTQYF.

This clonotype has only a few counts. This rearrangement joins TRBV11-2 to TRBJ2-7; tentative D call: TRBD2 (6 bases). Trimming removed 1 base at V and 11 bases at J, with 24 bases between. The CDR3 totals 16 residues. Germline values: CDR1 SGHAT, CDR2 FQNNGV. CDR3 protein: CASSLVSGTPAGNKYF. As DNA, the CDR3 is TGTGCCAGCAGCTTAGTCTCCGGGACGCCCGCGGGGAATAAGTACTTC.

The V call is TRBV5-1, the J call TRBJ2-1; 7 positions agree with TRBD1. Trimming took 0 bases from V and 2 from J; bases not matched to a gene: 5. The CDR3 runs to 16 residues. Germline loops: CDR1 SGHRS, CDR2 YFSETQ. CDR3: CASSLEPGTAYNEQFF. The CDR3 nucleotides read TGCGCCAGCAGCTTGGAACCCGGGACAGCCTACAATGAGCAGTTCTTC.

This clonotype came up a few times. The chain links TRBV20-1 to TRBJ2-5; possible D gene TRBD2, 7 bases. Germline V gene data show CDR1 as DFQATT and CDR2 as SNEGSKA (reference sequence). V was clipped by 6 bases and J by 5 bases, with 16 bases between them. This CDR3 has 13 residues. This CDR3 is CSAQRGGTETQYF. The CDR3 DNA reads TGCAGTGCCCAAAGGGGGGGGACGGAGACCCAGTACTTC.

This clonotype was observed a few times. The V gene is TRBV7-2, the J gene TRBJ2-7, with 9 positions matching TRBD1. The CDR3 contains 14 residues. The junction had 6 bases not matched to a gene; V was cut back by 4 bases and J by 5 bases. Germline-derived CDR1 and CDR2 are SGHTA and FQGNSA. The CDR3 loop is CASSYQGQGNEQYF. The CDR3 nucleotides read TGTGCCAGCAGCTACCAGGGACAGGGTAACGAGCAGTACTTC.

This clonotype was detected many times. The chain couples TRBV29-1 to TRBJ2-5, with D perhaps matching TRBD2 (5 bases). The CDR3 spans 15 residues. CDR1 SQVTM and CDR2 ANQGSEA come from the germline V gene. The V gene lost 3 bases and the J gene lost 2 bases, with 16 bases spanning the gap. CDR3 protein: CSVEISVGRQETQYF. The CDR3, as DNA: TGCAGCGTTGAGATTAGCGTTGGACGGCAAGAGACCCAGTACTTC.

This clonotype was seen more than once but under ten times. The CDR3, as DNA: TGTGCCAGCAGGACGGGGTTTAGGGATCAGCCCCAGCATTTT. Translated, it gives CASRTGFRDQPQHF. The chain combines TRBV28 with TRBJ1-5; D is uncertain. Between the trimmed V and J ends, which lost 6 bases and 5 bases, there was a span of 14 bases. The CDR3 spans 14 residues. In germline, CDR1 is MDHEN, CDR2 SYDVKM.

The chain combines TRBV4-1 with TRBJ1-4; possibly TRBD1 for D (6 bases). This CDR3 is built from 15 residues. V lost 2 bases to trimming and J lost 8 bases, with 15 bases between them. CDR1 and CDR2 from the germline V gene are MGHRA and YSYEKL. The CDR3 loop reads CASSQRVGAREKLFF. CDR3 sequence (DNA): TGCGCCAGCAGCCAACGGGTGGGGGCGCGCGAAAAACTGTTTTTT.

J is TRBJ1-1 and V is TRBV7-2, with D maybe TRBD1 (5 bases). The CDR3 length is 14 residues. The germline V gene has CDR1 SGHTA and CDR2 FQGNSA. Trimming shortened V by 5 bases and J by 11 bases, and 21 bases separated the two germline ends. As DNA, the CDR3 is TGTGCCAGCAGCCGTTCGCTTGAGGGGTTAAATGCTTTCTTT. Encoded protein: CASSRSLEGLNAFF.

The table lists this clonotype with many counts. V and J are TRBV12-3 or TRBV12-4 and TRBJ2-2, with TRBD1 matching over 8 bases. V gave up 8 bases and J gave up 6 bases; unmatched junction bases: 2. The CDR3 runs to 12 residues. CDR3 in amino acids: CASLQGAGELFF. In DNA, the CDR3 is TGTGCCAGCTTACAGGGGGCCGGGGAGCTGTTTTTT.

This clonotype was seen at least ten times. The rearrangement uses TRBV6-5 and TRBJ2-5; D ambiguous. CDR1 and CDR2 (germline): MNHEY, SVGAGI. Trimming removed 2 bases at V and 5 bases at J, with 12 bases between. The CDR3 is 14 residues long. CDR3 protein: CASSYGRNAETQYF. CDR3 coding DNA: TGTGCCAGCAGTTACGGTCGTAACGCGGAGACCCAGTACTTC.

This clonotype was seen at least ten times. The chain combines TRBV20-1 with TRBJ2-7; 7 bases align to TRBD1. The CDR3 loop spans 14 amino acids. Germline V gene lookup returns CDR1 DFQATT and CDR2 SNEGSKA (reference sequence). Trimming took 4 bases from V and 0 from J; bases not matched to a gene: 6. The chain's CDR3 is CSATGQDLSYEQYF. The CDR3 region has the DNA TGCAGTGCTACAGGACAGGACCTCTCCTACGAGCAGTACTTC.

The table lists this clonotype with a few counts. This chain links TRBV12-3 or TRBV12-4 with TRBJ2-1; a possible D gene is TRBD1 (7 bases). The CDR3 consists of 14 residues. V lost 7 bases to trimming and J lost 10 bases, with 20 bases between them. The CDR3 DNA follows: TGTGCCAGCAATCAGGGGGGACCTAATCGGGAGCAGTTCTTC. Protein sequence: CASNQGGPNREQFF.

The rearrangement joins TRBV14 to TRBJ2-1, with a possible D match to TRBD2 (6 bases). The V gene's germline CDR1 is SGHDN and CDR2 FVKESK. The CDR3 consists of 17 residues. V shed 6 bases and J shed 0 bases, with 18 bases lying between them. The DNA for the CDR3 is TGTGCCAGCAGACGGGACTGGCGTTCGAGCTCCTACAATGAGCAGTTCTTC. Protein product: CASRRDWRSSSYNEQFF.

In this sample, this clonotype turned up a few times. The V call is TRBV5-6, the J call TRBJ2-1; D might be TRBD1 (6 bases). Trimming cost V 4 bases and J 6 bases, with 11 bases left between them. CDR3 length: 13 residues. The germline CDR1 and CDR2 sequences are SGHDT and YYEEEE. CDR3 DNA sequence: TGTGCCAGCAGCGAGGACAGAATCAATGAGCAGTTCTTC. Translation: CASSEDRINEQFF.

In this sample, this clonotype turned up a few times. The V gene is TRBV5-1, the J gene TRBJ2-7, with TRBD1 as a possible D gene (6 bases). The CDR3 spans 14 residues. V gave up 1 base and J gave up 3 bases, with 11 bases separating them. Germline V lookup: CDR1 SGHRS, CDR2 YFSETQ. The CDR3 nucleotides are TGCGCCAGCAGCTTGAGGTCAGGGGTCTACGAGCAGTACTTC. This sequence encodes CASSLRSGVYEQYF. The variable domain in full, with the rest retrieved from reference TRBV5-1 and TRBJ2-7, is KAGVTQTPRYLIKTRGQQVTLSCSPISGHRSVSWYQQTPGQGLQFLFEYFSETQRNKGNFPGRFSGRQFSNSRSEMNVSTLELGDSALYLCASSLRSGVYEQYFGPGTRLTVT.

The chain couples TRBV5-1 to TRBJ2-3, with D possibly TRBD1 on 5 matching bases. Germline V gene lookup returns CDR1 SGHRS and CDR2 YFSETQ. This CDR3 comprises 15 residues. Trimming stripped 2 bases from V and 2 bases from J, with 12 bases between. The CDR3 is CASSFDSLNTDTQYF. The CDR3 DNA sequence: TGCGCCAGCAGCTTTGACAGCCTTAACACAGATACGCAGTATTTT.

The chain carries TRBV6-5 and TRBJ2-7, with a tentative D call TRBD2 (6 bases). Germline-derived CDR1 and CDR2 are MNHEY and SVGAGI. There are 13 residues in the CDR3. Trimming stripped 2 bases from V and 3 bases from J, with 8 bases between. The CDR3 loop reads CASSYVGGYEQYF. The CDR3 region has the DNA TGTGCCAGCAGTTACGTGGGAGGCTACGAGCAGTACTTC.

Of note for this clonotype: A much larger clone differs from this one at a single base, so this may be a read error. This chain's CDR3 is CSSSDEGSSQETQYF. Written as DNA, the CDR3 is TGTTCCAGCAGTGACGAGGGGTCTTCCCAAGAGACCCAGTACTTC. The rearrangement joins TRBV25-1 to TRBJ2-5; perhaps D is TRBD1 or TRBD2 (5 bases each). Germline CDR1 is MGHDK and CDR2 is SYGVNS. The CDR3 runs 15 residues.

The chain combines TRBV10-2 with TRBJ1-2, with 7 bases matching TRBD1. V shed 2 bases, J shed 3 bases, and the junction held 6 bases outside the gene matches. This CDR3 has 15 amino acids. Germline V CDR1 and CDR2: WSHSY, SAAADI. This CDR3 is CASSERRGRDYGYTF. The CDR3, as DNA: TGCGCCAGCAGTGAGAGGAGGGGGCGCGACTATGGCTACACCTTC.